The 20 T cell receptor beta chains presented below share a single source sample, sequenced in a study of Tregs in tolerant kidney transplant recipients (dated by TCRdb to about 2019). Library generation was performed with the immunoSEQ multiplex PCR assay. The immuneACCESS repertoire file appears here via TCRdb, limited to in-frame rearrangements. These files lack a portion of the clones; in checked studies, under half of the deficit traces to unresolved V genes, and the cause of the others is not known. Within this sample are about 56,000 clones, with about 86% of them counted one time only. Of the sample, around 5.2% is held by the ten largest clones. Sample: CD4+ T cells from blood. These receptors were obtained from a human donor in good health.

In DNA form, the CDR3 reads TGTGCCAGCAGTCTCACAGGGCTTGGTGGCTACACCTTC. It translates to CASSLTGLGGYTF. The genes are TRBV7-6 and TRBJ1-2; D may be TRBD1 (6 bases). The CDR3 is 13 residues long. Germline V lookup: CDR1 SGHVS, CDR2 FNYEAQ. V was clipped by 6 bases and J by 7 bases, with 15 bases between them.

The genes are TRBV9 and TRBJ2-5; 11 bases are shared with TRBD2. The V and J ends lost 2 bases and 5 bases, in that order; junction bases with no gene match: 5. Germline V gene lookup returns CDR1 SGDLS and CDR2 YYNGEE. The length of the CDR3 is 15 residues. CDR3: CASSVSGRGTETQYF. The CDR3, as DNA: TGTGCCAGCAGCGTTAGCGGGAGGGGTACGGAGACCCAGTACTTC.

This clone was counted only a few times. The chain combines TRBV9 with TRBJ2-2; D tentatively reads TRBD1 or TRBD2 (5 bases each). Per the germline V gene, CDR1 is SGDLS and CDR2 is YYNGEE. The CDR3 totals 14 residues. V lost 4 bases and J 4 bases, leaving 11 bases between the germline ends. CDR3 in DNA: TGTGCCAGCAGCTTTACAGGAGGCACCGGGGAGCTGTTTTTT. Its protein product is CASSFTGGTGELFF.

The chain links TRBV7-8 to TRBJ1-3; D may be TRBD1 (6 bases). V lost 0 bases and J lost 0, with 24 bases in between. Germline V lookup: CDR1 SGHVS, CDR2 FQNEAQ. The CDR3 contains 21 residues. The CDR3 DNA reads TGTGCCAGCAGCTTAGCTAGTAAACAGGGAAAGTGGCCTCTCTCTGGAAACACCATATATTTT. Protein: CASSLASKQGKWPLSGNTIYF.

The chain links TRBV14 to TRBJ2-1; no firm D call. CDR3 length equals 12 residues. The germline CDR1 and CDR2 sequences are SGHDN and FVKESK. V lost 4 bases to trimming and J lost 6 bases, with 7 bases between them. CDR3 nucleotides: TGTGCCAGCAGCCCCGGATTCAATGAGCAGTTCTTC. Translation: CASSPGFNEQFF.

The chain employs TRBV27 and TRBJ1-4; D ambiguous. Germline V CDR1 and CDR2: MNHEY, SMNVEV (reference sequence). The V end lost 3 bases, the J end lost 8 bases, and 16 bases lay between the germline ends. This CDR3 spans 15 amino acids. For the CDR3, the DNA is TGTGCCAGCAGTTTTGAAGGGCCCGGGAGAGAAAAACTGTTTTTT. It codes for CASSFEGPGREKLFF.

The chain links TRBV7-9 to TRBJ2-7; D unclear. From germline, CDR1 is SEHNR and CDR2 FQNEAQ (reference sequence). CDR3 length: 12 amino acids. Trimming took off 5 bases at V and 5 bases at J, with 10 bases between the two ends. The CDR3 loop is CASSPHGDEQYF. DNA for the CDR3: TGTGCCAGCAGCCCCCATGGGGACGAGCAGTACTTC. Looking up the rest from reference TRBV7-9 and TRBJ2-7 gives the full variable domain: DTGVSQNPRHKITKRGQNVTFRCDPISEHNRLYWYRQTLGQGPEFLTYFQNEAQLEKSRLLSDRFSAERPKGSFSTLEIQRTEQGDSAMYLCASSPHGDEQYFGPGTRLTVT.

The rearrangement joins TRBV11-2 to TRBJ2-3; D possibly corresponds to TRBD2 (5 bases). Trimming cost V 5 bases and J 3 bases, with 18 bases left between them. CDR1 is SGHAT and CDR2 is FQNNGV in the germline V gene. This CDR3 is 16 amino acids long. CDR3 bases: TGTGCCAGCAGCACCCCCGGAGGTTTTTTGACAGATACGCAGTATTTT. Amino acid sequence: CASSTPGGFLTDTQYF.

This chain links TRBV5-1 with TRBJ1-1; D is possibly TRBD1 (5 bases). There are 13 residues in the CDR3. V lost 5 bases to trimming and J lost 1 base, with 9 bases between them. Germline CDR1 and CDR2: SGHRS and YFSETQ. CDR3 DNA sequence: TGCGCCAGCAGAGTTGGGGGGAACACTGAAGCTTTCTTT. It codes for CASRVGGNTEAFF.

The V and J genes are TRBV6-6 and TRBJ2-7, with D unresolved. The ends were cut back, 6 bases at V and 2 bases at J, with 8 bases in the middle. This CDR3 is built from 12 residues. Germline V gives CDR1 MNHNY, CDR2 SVGAGI (reference sequence). The CDR3: CASRTGTYEQYF. CDR3 bases: TGTGCCAGCAGAACTGGGACCTACGAGCAGTACTTC.

The V call is TRBV5-1, the J call TRBJ2-4; 10 bases are shared with TRBD1. Looked up from germline, CDR1 is SGHRS and CDR2 is YFSETQ. V dropped 0 bases and J dropped 2; count of bases not matched to a gene: 2. The CDR3 totals 16 residues. CDR3 bases: TGCGCCAGCAGCTTGGGGGACAGGGGAACCAAAAACATTCAGTACTTC. This sequence encodes CASSLGDRGTKNIQYF.

V gene TRBV15 combines with J gene TRBJ2-5; 7 nucleotides align to TRBD2. Germline CDR1 and CDR2: LNHNV and YYDKDF (reference sequence). This CDR3 has 15 residues. The V segment lost 5 bases and the J segment 3 bases; nucleotides outside the gene matches: 9. CDR3 amino acids: CATSWGGRPEETQYF. CDR3 DNA: TGTGCCACCAGCTGGGGGGGGAGACCTGAAGAGACCCAGTACTTC.

This sequence joins TRBV2 and TRBJ1-6; the D is unclear. Germline V CDR1 and CDR2: SNHLY, FYNNEI. The CDR3 contains 14 residues. Trimming removed 3 bases from V and 9 bases from J, with 12 bases in between. CDR3 DNA sequence: TGTGCCAGCAGTGACAACACTGGTCGTTCACCCCTCCACTTT. Its protein product is CASSDNTGRSPLHF.

The chain recombines TRBV29-1 with TRBJ1-5; 11 positions agree with TRBD1. Trimming at V came to 7 bases and at J to 0 bases, leaving 8 bases not matched to a gene. Germline CDR1 and CDR2: SQVTM and ANQGSEA. The CDR3 is 16 residues long. In DNA, the CDR3 is TGCAGCGGTTTTACGGGACAGGGGGTTAGCAATCAGCCCCAGCATTTT. This gives the protein CSGFTGQGVSNQPQHF.

The chain combines TRBV5-4 with TRBJ1-4; D not certain. Per the germline V gene, CDR1 is SGHNT and CDR2 is YYREEE (reference sequence). This CDR3 is built from 15 residues. V was pared by 4 bases and J by 6 bases, with 16 bases between. CDR3 sequence: CASSPSGRSDEKLFF. Written as DNA, the CDR3 is TGTGCCAGCAGCCCGAGTGGGCGTTCGGATGAAAAACTGTTTTTT.

The chain joins TRBV21-1 to TRBJ2-7; TRBD2 is the table's D call and was not checked against the DNA. TRBV21-1 is labeled a pseudogene. This CDR3 is 14 amino acids long. Written as DNA, the CDR3 is TGTGCCAGCAGCAAAAGCGGACTAACCTACGAGCAGTACTTC. Its protein is CASSKSGLTYEQYF.

This clone has just a few counts. This rearrangement joins TRBV14 to TRBJ2-1; weak D call: TRBD2 (5 bases). Trimming took off 1 base at V and 3 bases at J, with 7 bases between the two ends. The CDR3 spans 14 residues. The germline V gene has CDR1 SGHDN and CDR2 FVKESK. CDR3 coding DNA: TGTGCCAGCAGCCAAGGGGCGGGCTACAATGAGCAGTTCTTC. Its protein is CASSQGAGYNEQFF.

The rearrangement links TRBV6-5 to TRBJ1-2, with a weak D call TRBD1 (6 bases). Per the germline V gene, CDR1 is MNHEY and CDR2 is SVGAGI. The CDR3 is 12 amino acids. Trimming pared 8 bases from V and 3 bases from J, leaving 10 bases between. CDR3 loop: CASLQGDYGYTF. CDR3 DNA: TGTGCCAGCCTACAGGGTGACTATGGCTACACCTTC.

The chain has TRBV11-2 and TRBJ2-7, with 7 nucleotides matching TRBD1. CDR1 and CDR2 (germline): SGHAT, FQNNGV. CDR3 length: 15 amino acids. V lost 5 bases and J lost 1; bases outside the gene matches: 8. CDR3 amino acids: CASSRTGSLSYEQYF. CDR3 DNA sequence: TGTGCCAGCAGCCGGACAGGCAGCCTTTCCTACGAGCAGTACTTC.

J is TRBJ2-5 and V is TRBV28; D is unclear. Deletions cut 7 bases from V and 2 bases from J, with 14 bases between. Germline V CDR1 and CDR2: MDHEN, SYDVKM. The length of the CDR3 is 14 residues. CDR3 protein: CASTGAGRQETQYF. The CDR3 DNA follows: TGTGCCAGCACCGGTGCCGGCAGACAAGAGACCCAGTACTTC.